This T cell receptor beta chain derives from a study of Ad26.COV2.S vaccination and SARS-CoV-2 variants. Study in general: Donor participated within the Ad26.COV2.S arm of the COV1001 trial.

Data came from immunoSEQ multiplex PCR; TCRdb stores just in-frame clones and leaves some out. This table has about 370,000 clones, about nine tenths appearing once. This clone was seen a single time. Germline values: CDR1 MNHEY, CDR2 SMNVEV (reference sequence). This CDR3 region has 16 residues. With 5 bases clipped from V and 4 bases from J, the junction kept 12 bases outside the gene matches. Treatment here: roughly 19 received Ad26.COV2.S at low or high dose, single or two shots; about 5 received placebo; per-sample allocation not given. Day 63 after the first injection of vaccine or placebo was the sampling time.

The chain combines TRBV27 with TRBJ1-2; 8 bases are a match to TRBD1. This sequence was found in a person between 18 and 65 years old who received the Ad26.COV2.S COVID-19 vaccine or a placebo. Specimen: peripheral blood, collected in a trial of Ad26.COV2.S vaccine versus placebo. In DNA form, the CDR3 reads TGTGCCAGCAGTCAAAACGACAGGGGTTCCATCTATGGCTACACCTTC. Its protein product is CASSQNDRGSIYGYTF.